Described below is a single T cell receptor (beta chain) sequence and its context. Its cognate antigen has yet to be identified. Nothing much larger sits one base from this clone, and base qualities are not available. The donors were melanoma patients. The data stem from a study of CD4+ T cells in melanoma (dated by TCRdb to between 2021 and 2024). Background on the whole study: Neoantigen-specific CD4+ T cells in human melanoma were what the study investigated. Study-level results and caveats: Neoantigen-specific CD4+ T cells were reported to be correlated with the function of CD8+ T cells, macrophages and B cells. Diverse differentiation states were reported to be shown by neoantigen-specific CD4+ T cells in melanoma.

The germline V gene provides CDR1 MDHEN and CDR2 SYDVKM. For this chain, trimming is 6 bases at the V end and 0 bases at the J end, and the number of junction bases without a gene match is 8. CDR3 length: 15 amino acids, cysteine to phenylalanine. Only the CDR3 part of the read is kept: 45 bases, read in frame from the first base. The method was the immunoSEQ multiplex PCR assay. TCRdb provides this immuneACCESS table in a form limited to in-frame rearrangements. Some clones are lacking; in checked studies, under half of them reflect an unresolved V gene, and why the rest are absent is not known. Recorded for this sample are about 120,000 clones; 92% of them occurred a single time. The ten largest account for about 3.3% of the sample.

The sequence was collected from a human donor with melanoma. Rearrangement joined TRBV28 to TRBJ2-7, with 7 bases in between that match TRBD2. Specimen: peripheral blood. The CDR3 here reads CASRGGRQSSYEQYF. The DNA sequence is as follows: TGTGCCAGCAGGGGAGGGCGGCAGAGCTCCTACGAGCAGTACTTC.